This is a list of T cell receptor beta chains from one sample in a study of shared clonotypes between healthy human individuals. Here immunoSEQ multiplex PCR was the method, and the copy in TCRdb shows in-frame clones only, minus some. Seen here are approximately 2.5 million clones, 90% to 95% observed once, and the top ten hold 0.36%. The sample was naive CD4+ T cells from PBMCs. Receptors were obtained from a man between 18 and 35 years old in good health. Some clones in this sample may be carry-over from other donors' samples. The CDR3 runs from the conserved cysteine through the conserved F or W. Rows may omit the clone size; those that give it use once, few, many or a size class.

v_gene: TRBV29-1; j_gene: TRBJ1-2; abundance: .; len: 11; CDR3aa: CSVDRTDGYTF
v_gene: TRBV2; j_gene: TRBJ2-7; abundance: .; len: 15; CDR3aa: CATSLEGQGPYEQYF
v_gene: TRBV9; j_gene: TRBJ2-3; abundance: once; len: 17; CDR3aa: CASSPTGDGWSTDTQYF
v_gene: TRBV6-1; j_gene: TRBJ2-4; abundance: .; len: 14; CDR3aa: CASSPNVAKNIQYF
v_gene: TRBV5-6; j_gene: TRBJ1-1; abundance: .; len: 18; CDR3aa: CASSPLGRGQASGTEAFF
v_gene: TRBV4-1; j_gene: TRBJ2-1; abundance: .; len: 19; CDR3aa: CASSQENGVAGGPYNEQFF
v_gene: TRBV5-1; j_gene: TRBJ1-4; abundance: .; len: 15; CDR3aa: CASSLQGGTNEKLFF
v_gene: TRBV4-1; j_gene: TRBJ1-1; abundance: .; len: 12; CDR3aa: CASSQVGARAFF
v_gene: TRBV10-3; j_gene: TRBJ2-7; abundance: .; len: 15; CDR3aa: CAIRGATGSSYEQYF
v_gene: TRBV5-4; j_gene: TRBJ1-2; abundance: .; len: 18; CDR3aa: CASSLASGARHVGYGYTF
v_gene: TRBV21-1; j_gene: TRBJ2-2; abundance: .; len: 15; CDR3aa: CASSKEVLGGEILFF
v_gene: TRBV18; j_gene: TRBJ2-7; abundance: .; len: 15; CDR3aa: CASSPSNLAAYEQYF
v_gene: TRBV28; j_gene: TRBJ2-7; abundance: .; len: 14; CDR3aa: CASSITGTASEQYF
v_gene: TRBV29-1; j_gene: TRBJ1-1; abundance: .; len: 12; CDR3aa: CSVRGMNTEAFF
v_gene: TRBV6-5; j_gene: TRBJ2-3; abundance: .; len: 14; CDR3aa: CASSPPGRTDTQYF
v_gene: TRBV25-1; j_gene: TRBJ2-2; abundance: once; len: 15; CDR3aa: CASSENDRDTGELFF
v_gene: TRBV7-2; j_gene: TRBJ2-1; abundance: .; len: 14; CDR3aa: CASSRFRTRTEQFF
v_gene: TRBV7-3; j_gene: TRBJ2-1; abundance: .; len: 16; CDR3aa: CASSLKGLAGGNEQFF
v_gene: TRBV27; j_gene: TRBJ2-3; abundance: .; len: 16; CDR3aa: CASMRDRGSSTDTQYF
v_gene: TRBV29-1; j_gene: TRBJ2-1; abundance: .; len: 14; CDR3aa: CSVERGGTYNEQFF
v_gene: TRBV29-1; j_gene: TRBJ2-7; abundance: .; len: 13; CDR3aa: CSVRGLAGDEQYF
v_gene: TRBV5-6; j_gene: TRBJ1-1; abundance: .; len: 11; CDR3aa: CASSLESEAFF
v_gene: TRBV7-9; j_gene: TRBJ2-5; abundance: .; len: 15; CDR3aa: CASSLWTGAGETQYF
v_gene: TRBV10-3; j_gene: TRBJ1-3; abundance: .; len: 13; CDR3aa: CATGRGSGNTIYF
v_gene: TRBV2; j_gene: TRBJ2-7; abundance: .; len: 13; CDR3aa: CASSETVGYEQYF
v_gene: TRBV2; j_gene: TRBJ2-7; abundance: .; len: 12; CDR3aa: CASRTDGGQQYF
v_gene: TRBV28; j_gene: TRBJ1-5; abundance: .; len: 13; CDR3aa: CASSFLVNQPQHF
v_gene: TRBV7-9; j_gene: TRBJ2-7; abundance: .; len: 14; CDR3aa: CASSPRTGGHEQYF
v_gene: TRBV28; j_gene: TRBJ1-3; abundance: .; len: 15; CDR3aa: CASSLAGGLGNTIYF
v_gene: TRBV4-2; j_gene: TRBJ2-5; abundance: few; len: 16; CDR3aa: CASSQDPGTGGRTQYF
v_gene: TRBV15; j_gene: TRBJ2-6; abundance: .; len: 17; CDR3aa: CATSRGTGRPGANVLTF
v_gene: TRBV27; j_gene: TRBJ2-7; abundance: .; len: 13; CDR3aa: CASSPRTGYEQYF
v_gene: TRBV4-3; j_gene: TRBJ2-1; abundance: .; len: 15; CDR3aa: CASSSPGTGRYEQFF
v_gene: TRBV5-8; j_gene: TRBJ2-1; abundance: .; len: 14; CDR3aa: CASSRSGNYNEQFF
v_gene: TRBV5-1; j_gene: TRBJ1-1; abundance: .; len: 15; CDR3aa: CASSLEGTKNTEAFF
v_gene: TRBV21-1; j_gene: TRBJ2-1; abundance: .; len: 14; CDR3aa: CASSKPSGYNEQFF
v_gene: TRBV29-1; j_gene: TRBJ1-4; abundance: .; len: 12; CDR3aa: CSVASGSEKLFF
v_gene: TRBV2; j_gene: TRBJ1-3; abundance: .; len: 13; CDR3aa: CASSEVRGDTIYF
v_gene: TRBV28; j_gene: TRBJ2-3; abundance: .; len: 13; CDR3aa: CASTLGPSRAQYF
v_gene: TRBV6-6; j_gene: TRBJ1-6; abundance: .; len: 14; CDR3aa: CASSYSSYNSPLHF
v_gene: TRBV7-9; j_gene: TRBJ1-1; abundance: .; len: 14; CDR3aa: CASSLDSVATEAFF
v_gene: TRBV28; j_gene: TRBJ2-7; abundance: .; len: 17; CDR3aa: CASSPPSSGSLSYEQYF
v_gene: TRBV2; j_gene: TRBJ2-2; abundance: .; len: 15; CDR3aa: CASSEREGGTGELFF
v_gene: TRBV7-8; j_gene: TRBJ1-1; abundance: .; len: 14; CDR3aa: CASSLAAPYTEAFF
v_gene: TRBV7-3; j_gene: TRBJ1-1; abundance: few; len: 13; CDR3aa: CASSFDGVAEAFF
v_gene: TRBV10-2; j_gene: TRBJ1-1; abundance: .; len: 15; CDR3aa: CASSDRAEGDPEAFF
v_gene: TRBV4-1; j_gene: TRBJ1-5; abundance: once; len: 15; CDR3aa: CASSHSGRGSQPQHF
v_gene: TRBV11-2; j_gene: TRBJ2-3; abundance: .; len: 16; CDR3aa: CASRTSASRSTDTQYF
v_gene: TRBV7-9; j_gene: TRBJ2-1; abundance: .; len: 14; CDR3aa: CASSLSFSYNEQFF
v_gene: TRBV28; j_gene: TRBJ1-5; abundance: .; len: 14; CDR3aa: CASRSGGGNQPQHF
v_gene: TRBV28; j_gene: TRBJ1-5; abundance: .; len: 16; CDR3aa: CATHLLGAGGPQPQHF
v_gene: TRBV7-3; j_gene: TRBJ2-1; abundance: .; len: 15; CDR3aa: CASSLGQGWTVEQFF
v_gene: TRBV7-9; j_gene: TRBJ1-1; abundance: once; len: 13; CDR3aa: CASSLQGGTEAFF
v_gene: TRBV6-5; j_gene: TRBJ2-3; abundance: .; len: 11; CDR3aa: CAIRGPDTQYF